This entry concerns a single T cell receptor (beta chain). Its antigen remains unidentified. This specimen belongs to a study of long-term antiretroviral therapy in people with HIV. Study observations and caveats: CDR3 lengths in HIV samples spanned a narrower range than controls. After ART, diversity increased yet remained lower than transplant donor controls.

The CDR3 extends over 17 amino acids. Germline CDR1 reads MGHRA; CDR2 reads YSYEKL. V was pared by 0 bases and J by 2 bases, with 15 bases between. The immunoSEQ assay was v3.0, run at survey level. Assay: immunoSEQ multiplex PCR; the TCRdb copy retains only in-frame clones and omits some. This sample carries fewer than 40,000 clones, about 96% of them seen once, and the ten largest clones take 2.9%. V is TRBV4-1 and J is TRBJ2-3; D uncertain. The TCR comes from a young man with HIV. Sequencing used unsorted PBMCs, obtained 6.9 years after starting antiretroviral therapy. The CDR3 DNA sequence: TGCGCCAGCAGCCAAGAAGGAGCGTCCGGCCTCACAGATACGCAGTATTTT. Translated, it gives CASSQEGASGLTDTQYF.